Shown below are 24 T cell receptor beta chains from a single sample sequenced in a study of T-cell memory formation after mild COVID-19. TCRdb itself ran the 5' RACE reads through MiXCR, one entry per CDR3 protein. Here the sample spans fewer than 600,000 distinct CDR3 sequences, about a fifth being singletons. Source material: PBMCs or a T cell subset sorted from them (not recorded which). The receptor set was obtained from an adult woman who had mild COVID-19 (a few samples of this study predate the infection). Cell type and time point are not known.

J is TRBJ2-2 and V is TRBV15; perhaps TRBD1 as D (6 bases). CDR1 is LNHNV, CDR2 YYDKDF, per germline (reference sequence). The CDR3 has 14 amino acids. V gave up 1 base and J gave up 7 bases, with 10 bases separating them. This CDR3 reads CATSRGQEIGELFF. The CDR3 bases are TGTGCCACCAGCAGAGGACAGGAGATCGGGGAGCTGTTTTTT.

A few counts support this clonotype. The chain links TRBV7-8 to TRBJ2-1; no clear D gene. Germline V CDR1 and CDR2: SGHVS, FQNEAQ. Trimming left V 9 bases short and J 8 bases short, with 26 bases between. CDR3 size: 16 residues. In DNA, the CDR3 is TGTGCCAGTATTGATGCCGGCCCTACCCATAGGGATGAGCAGTTCTTC. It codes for CASIDAGPTHRDEQFF.

The CDR3 nucleotides are TGTGCCAGTACCCCGGGACAGGGACGGCTATCTGGGGCCAACGTCCTGACTTTC. It specifies CASTPGQGRLSGANVLTF. The chain couples TRBV19 to TRBJ2-6; 9 positions agree with TRBD1. Germline loops: CDR1 LNHDA, CDR2 SQIVND (reference sequence). The CDR3 sequence is 18 residues long. J gave up 1 base and V 7 bases, and 11 bases lay outside the gene matches.

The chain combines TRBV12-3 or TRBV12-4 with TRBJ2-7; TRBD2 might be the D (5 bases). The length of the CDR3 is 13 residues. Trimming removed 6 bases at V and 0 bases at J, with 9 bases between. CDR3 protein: CASRPGTSYEQYF. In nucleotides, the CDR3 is TGTGCCAGCAGACCGGGAACCTCCTACGAGCAGTACTTC.

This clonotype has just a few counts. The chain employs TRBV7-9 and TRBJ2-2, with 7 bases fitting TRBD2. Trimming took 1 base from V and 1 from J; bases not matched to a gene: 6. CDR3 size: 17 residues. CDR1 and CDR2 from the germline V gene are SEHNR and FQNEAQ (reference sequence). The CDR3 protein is CASSLEKAGVNTGELFF. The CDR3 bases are TGTGCCAGCAGCTTAGAAAAGGCGGGAGTGAACACCGGGGAGCTGTTTTTT.

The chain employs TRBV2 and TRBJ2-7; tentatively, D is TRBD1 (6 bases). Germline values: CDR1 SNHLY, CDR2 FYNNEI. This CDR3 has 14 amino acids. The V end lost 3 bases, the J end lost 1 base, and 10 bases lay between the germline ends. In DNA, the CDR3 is TGTGCCAGCAGTGAGCCCGGACAGTCCTACGAGCAGTACTTC. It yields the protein CASSEPGQSYEQYF. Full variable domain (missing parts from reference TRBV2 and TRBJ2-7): EPEVTQTPSHQVTQMGQEVILRCVPISNHLYFYWYRQILGQKVEFLVSFYNNEISEKSEIFDDQFSVERPDGSNFTLKIRSTKLEDSAMYFCASSEPGQSYEQYFGPGTRLTVT.

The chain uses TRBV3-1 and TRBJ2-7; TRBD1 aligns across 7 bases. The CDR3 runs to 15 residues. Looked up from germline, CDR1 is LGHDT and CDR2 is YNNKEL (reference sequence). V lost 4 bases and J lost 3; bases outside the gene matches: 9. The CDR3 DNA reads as TGTGCCAGCAGCCTTCCAGGGGGACGAATCTACGAGCAGTACTTC. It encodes CASSLPGGRIYEQYF.

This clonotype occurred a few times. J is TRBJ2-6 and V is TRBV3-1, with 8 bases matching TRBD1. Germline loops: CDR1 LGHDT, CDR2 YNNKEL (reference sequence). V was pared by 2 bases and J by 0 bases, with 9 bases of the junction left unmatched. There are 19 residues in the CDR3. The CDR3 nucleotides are TGTGCCAGCAGCCAAAACCGGGACAGGCCTCCCTCTGGGGCCAACGTCCTGACTTTC. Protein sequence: CASSQNRDRPPSGANVLTF.

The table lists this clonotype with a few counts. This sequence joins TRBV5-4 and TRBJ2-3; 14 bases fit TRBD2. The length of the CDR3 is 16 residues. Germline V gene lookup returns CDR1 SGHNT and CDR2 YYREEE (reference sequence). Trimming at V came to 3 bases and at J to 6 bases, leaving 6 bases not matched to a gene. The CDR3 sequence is CASSYRLAGGRDTQYF. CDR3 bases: TGTGCCAGCAGCTATCGACTAGCGGGAGGGCGGGATACGCAGTATTTT.

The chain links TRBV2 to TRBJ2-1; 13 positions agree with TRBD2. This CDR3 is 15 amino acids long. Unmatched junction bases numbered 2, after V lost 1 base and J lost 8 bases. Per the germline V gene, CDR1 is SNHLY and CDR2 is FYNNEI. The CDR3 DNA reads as TGTGCCAGCAGTGAAGGGACTAGCGGGGGTCATGAGCAGTTCTTC. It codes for CASSEGTSGGHEQFF.

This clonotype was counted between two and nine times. DNA for the CDR3: TGCAGCGTTGAGGACAAAAGAGGGGATGGCTACACCTTC. Translation: CSVEDKRGDGYTF. The chain couples TRBV29-1 to TRBJ1-2; D perhaps matches TRBD1 (5 bases). V lost 3 bases and J lost 6, with 14 bases in between. Germline CDR1 SQVTM, CDR2 ANQGSEA. The CDR3 loop spans 13 amino acids. The complete variable domain, with remaining parts taken from reference TRBV29-1 and TRBJ1-2, reads SAVISQKPSRDICQRGTSLTIQCQVDSQVTMMFWYRQQPGQSLTLIATANQGSEATYESGFVIDKFPISRPNLTFSTLTVSNMSPEDSSIYLCSVEDKRGDGYTFGSGTRLTVV.

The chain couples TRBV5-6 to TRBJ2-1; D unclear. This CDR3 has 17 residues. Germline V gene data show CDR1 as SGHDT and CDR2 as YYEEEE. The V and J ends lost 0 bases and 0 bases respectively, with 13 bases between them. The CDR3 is CASSLAGSISSYNEQFF. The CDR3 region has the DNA TGTGCCAGCAGCTTGGCCGGGTCAATTAGCTCCTACAATGAGCAGTTCTTC.

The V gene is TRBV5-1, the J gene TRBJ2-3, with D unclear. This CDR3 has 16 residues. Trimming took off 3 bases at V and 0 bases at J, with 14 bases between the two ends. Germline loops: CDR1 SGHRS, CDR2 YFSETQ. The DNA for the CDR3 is TGCGCCAGCAGCTCCGGCGTGTTTGTAAGCACAGATACGCAGTATTTT. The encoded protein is CASSSGVFVSTDTQYF. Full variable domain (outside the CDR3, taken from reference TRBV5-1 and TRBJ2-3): KAGVTQTPRYLIKTRGQQVTLSCSPISGHRSVSWYQQTPGQGLQFLFEYFSETQRNKGNFPGRFSGRQFSNSRSEMNVSTLELGDSALYLCASSSGVFVSTDTQYFGPGTRLTVL.

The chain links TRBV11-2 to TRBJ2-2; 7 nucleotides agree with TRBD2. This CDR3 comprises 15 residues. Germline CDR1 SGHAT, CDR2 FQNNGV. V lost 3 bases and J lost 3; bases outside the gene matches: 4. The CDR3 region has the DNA TGTGCCAGCAGCTTGCCGCTAGCGGACACCGGGGAGCTGTTTTTT. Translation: CASSLPLADTGELFF.

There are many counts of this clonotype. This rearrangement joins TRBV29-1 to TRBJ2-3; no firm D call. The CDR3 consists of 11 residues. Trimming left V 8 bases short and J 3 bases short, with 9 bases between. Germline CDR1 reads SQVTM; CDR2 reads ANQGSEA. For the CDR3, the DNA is TGCAGCCCCAGAATAACAGATACGCAGTATTTT. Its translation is CSPRITDTQYF.

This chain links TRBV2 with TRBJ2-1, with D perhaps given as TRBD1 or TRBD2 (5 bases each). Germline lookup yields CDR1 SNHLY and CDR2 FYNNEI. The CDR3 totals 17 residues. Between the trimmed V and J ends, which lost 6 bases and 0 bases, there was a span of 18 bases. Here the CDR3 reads CASRKPGTASSYNEQFF. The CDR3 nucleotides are TGTGCCAGCAGGAAGCCTGGGACCGCCAGCTCCTACAATGAGCAGTTCTTC.

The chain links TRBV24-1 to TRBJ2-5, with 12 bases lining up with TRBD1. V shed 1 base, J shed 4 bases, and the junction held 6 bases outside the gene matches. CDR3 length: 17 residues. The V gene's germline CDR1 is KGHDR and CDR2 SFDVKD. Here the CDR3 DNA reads TGTGCCACCAGTGATTTAGGGACAGGGGGCAGAGGAGAGACCCAGTACTTC. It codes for CATSDLGTGGRGETQYF.

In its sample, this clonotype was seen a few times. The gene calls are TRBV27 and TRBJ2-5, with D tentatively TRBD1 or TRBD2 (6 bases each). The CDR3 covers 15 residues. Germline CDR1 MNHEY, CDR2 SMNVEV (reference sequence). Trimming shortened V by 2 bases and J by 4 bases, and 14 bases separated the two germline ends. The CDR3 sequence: CASSLIRGAVETQYF. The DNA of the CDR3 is TGTGCCAGCAGTTTAATAAGGGGGGCCGTAGAGACCCAGTACTTC.

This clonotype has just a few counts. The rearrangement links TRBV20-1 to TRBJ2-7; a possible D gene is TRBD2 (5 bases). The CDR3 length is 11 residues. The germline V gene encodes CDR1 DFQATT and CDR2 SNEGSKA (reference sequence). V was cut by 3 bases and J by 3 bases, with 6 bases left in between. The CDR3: CSASGDYEQYF. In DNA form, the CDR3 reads TGCAGTGCTAGCGGGGACTACGAGCAGTACTTC.

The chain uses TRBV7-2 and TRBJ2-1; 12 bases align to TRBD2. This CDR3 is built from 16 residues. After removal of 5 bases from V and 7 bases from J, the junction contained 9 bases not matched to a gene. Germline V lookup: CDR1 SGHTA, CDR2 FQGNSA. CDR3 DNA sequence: TGTGCCAGCAGCCTAGAGACTAGCGGGAGTACTAATGAGCAGTTCTTC. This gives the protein CASSLETSGSTNEQFF.

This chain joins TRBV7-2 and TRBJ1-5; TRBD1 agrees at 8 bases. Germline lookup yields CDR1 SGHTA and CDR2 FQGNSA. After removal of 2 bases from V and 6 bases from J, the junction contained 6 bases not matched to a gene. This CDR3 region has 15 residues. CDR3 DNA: TGTGCCAGCAGCTTACAGGGGGCGCTAAGTCAGCCCCAGCATTTT. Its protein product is CASSLQGALSQPQHF.

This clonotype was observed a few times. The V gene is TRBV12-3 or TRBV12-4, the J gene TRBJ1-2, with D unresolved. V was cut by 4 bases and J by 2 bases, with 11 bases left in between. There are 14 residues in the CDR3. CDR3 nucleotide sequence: TGTGCCAGCAGTTCCTCAAGAACCAACTATGGCTACACCTTC. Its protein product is CASSSSRTNYGYTF.

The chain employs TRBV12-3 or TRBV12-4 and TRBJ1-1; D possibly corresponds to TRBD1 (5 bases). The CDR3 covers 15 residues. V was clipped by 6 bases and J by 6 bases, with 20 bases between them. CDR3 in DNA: TGTGCCAGCAGACCTAGTGGGGGGTTAACCCCTGAAGCTTTCTTT. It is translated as CASRPSGGLTPEAFF.

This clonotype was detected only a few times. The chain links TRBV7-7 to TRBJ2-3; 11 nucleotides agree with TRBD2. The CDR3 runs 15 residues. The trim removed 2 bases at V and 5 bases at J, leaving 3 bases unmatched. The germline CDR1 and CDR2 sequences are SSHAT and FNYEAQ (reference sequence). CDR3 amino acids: CASSLSTSGGDTQYF. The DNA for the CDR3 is TGTGCCAGCAGCTTATCCACTAGCGGGGGAGATACGCAGTATTTT.